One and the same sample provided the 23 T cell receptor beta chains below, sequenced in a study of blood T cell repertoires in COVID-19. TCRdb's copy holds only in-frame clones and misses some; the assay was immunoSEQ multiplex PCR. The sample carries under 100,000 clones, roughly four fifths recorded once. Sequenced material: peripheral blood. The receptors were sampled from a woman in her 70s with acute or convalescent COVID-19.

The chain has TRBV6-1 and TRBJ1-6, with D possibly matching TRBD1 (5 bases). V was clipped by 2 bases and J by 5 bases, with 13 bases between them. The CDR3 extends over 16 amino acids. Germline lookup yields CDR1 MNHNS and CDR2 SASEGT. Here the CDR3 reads CASSENQGADNSPLHF. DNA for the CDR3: TGTGCCAGCAGTGAAAACCAGGGCGCGGATAATTCACCCCTCCACTTT.

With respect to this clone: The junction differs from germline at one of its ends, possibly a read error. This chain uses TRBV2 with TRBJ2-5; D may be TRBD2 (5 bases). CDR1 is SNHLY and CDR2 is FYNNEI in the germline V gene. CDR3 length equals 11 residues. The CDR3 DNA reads TGTGCCAGCAGTGAATGGGAGATCTGGCACTTC. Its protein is CASSEWEIWHF. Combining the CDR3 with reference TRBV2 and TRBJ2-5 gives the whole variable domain EPEVTQTPSHQVTQMGQEVILRCVPISNHLYFYWYRQILGQKVEFLVSFYNNEISEKSEIFDDQFSVERPDGSNFTLKIRSTKLEDSAMYFCASSEWEIWHFGPGTRLLVL.

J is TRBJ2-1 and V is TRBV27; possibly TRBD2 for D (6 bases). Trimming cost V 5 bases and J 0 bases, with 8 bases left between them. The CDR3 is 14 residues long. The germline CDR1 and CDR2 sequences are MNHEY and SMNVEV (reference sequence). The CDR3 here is CASSRGSSYNEQFF. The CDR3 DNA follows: TGTGCCAGCAGTCGGGGGAGCTCCTACAATGAGCAGTTCTTC.

CDR3 coding DNA: TGCGCCAGCTATGAGGCCTACGAGCAGTACTTC. The encoded protein is CASYEAYEQYF. The V gene is TRBV10-2, the J gene TRBJ2-7; D is undetermined. The length of the CDR3 is 11 residues. The V end was cut by 8 bases, the J end by 2 bases, with 7 bases between. Germline V gene lookup returns CDR1 WSHSY and CDR2 SAAADI.

CDR3: CASSSLTTQPQHF. As DNA, the CDR3 is TGTGCCAGCAGCTCCTTGACAACTCAGCCCCAGCATTTT. This chain joins TRBV7-8 and TRBJ1-5; D is ambiguous. Germline V lookup: CDR1 SGHVS, CDR2 FQNEAQ. Trimming cost V 4 bases and J 6 bases, with 10 bases left between them. The CDR3 has 13 residues.

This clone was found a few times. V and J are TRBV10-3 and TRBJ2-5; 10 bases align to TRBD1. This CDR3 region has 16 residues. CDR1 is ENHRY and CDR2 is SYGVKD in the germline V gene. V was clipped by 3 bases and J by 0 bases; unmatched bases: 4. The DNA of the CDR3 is TGTGCCATCAGTGACCGGGACAGGGGAAACCAAGAGACCCAGTACTTC. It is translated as CAISDRDRGNQETQYF.

The CDR3 coding sequence is TGCGCCAGCACCCCGGGACAGATTAACACAGATACGCAGTATTTT. This gives the protein CASTPGQINTDTQYF. The rearrangement uses TRBV10-2 and TRBJ2-3, with 7 positions matching TRBD1. The CDR3 has 15 residues. Germline V CDR1 and CDR2: WSHSY, SAAADI. J gave up 2 bases and V 7 bases, and 9 bases lay outside the gene matches.

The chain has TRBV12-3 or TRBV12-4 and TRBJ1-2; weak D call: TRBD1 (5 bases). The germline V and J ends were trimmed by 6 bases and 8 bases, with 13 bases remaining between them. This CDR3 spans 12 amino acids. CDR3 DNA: TGTGCCAGCAGGAACAGGTTTCAGGGCTACACCTTC. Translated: CASRNRFQGYTF.

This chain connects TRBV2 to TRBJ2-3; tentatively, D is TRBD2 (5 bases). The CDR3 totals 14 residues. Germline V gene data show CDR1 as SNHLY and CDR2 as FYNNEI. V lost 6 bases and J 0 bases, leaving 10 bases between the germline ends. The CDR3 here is CASSETGSTDTQYF. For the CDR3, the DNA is TGTGCCAGCAGCGAGACGGGGAGCACAGATACGCAGTATTTT.

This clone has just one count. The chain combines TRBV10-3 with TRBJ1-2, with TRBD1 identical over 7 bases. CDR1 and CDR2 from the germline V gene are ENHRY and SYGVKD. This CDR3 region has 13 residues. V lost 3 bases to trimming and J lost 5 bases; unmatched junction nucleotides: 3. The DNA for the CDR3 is TGTGCCATCAGTGAACAGGGGCCATATGGCTACACCTTC. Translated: CAISEQGPYGYTF.

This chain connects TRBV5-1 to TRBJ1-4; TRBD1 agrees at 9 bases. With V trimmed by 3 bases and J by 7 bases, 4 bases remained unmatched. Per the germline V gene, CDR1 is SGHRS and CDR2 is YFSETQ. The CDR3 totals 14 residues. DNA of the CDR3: TGCGCCAGCAGCTGGGACAGGGATGGTGAAAAACTGTTTTTT. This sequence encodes CASSWDRDGEKLFF. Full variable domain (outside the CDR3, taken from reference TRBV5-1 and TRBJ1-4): KAGVTQTPRYLIKTRGQQVTLSCSPISGHRSVSWYQQTPGQGLQFLFEYFSETQRNKGNFPGRFSGRQFSNSRSEMNVSTLELGDSALYLCASSWDRDGEKLFFGSGTQLSVL.

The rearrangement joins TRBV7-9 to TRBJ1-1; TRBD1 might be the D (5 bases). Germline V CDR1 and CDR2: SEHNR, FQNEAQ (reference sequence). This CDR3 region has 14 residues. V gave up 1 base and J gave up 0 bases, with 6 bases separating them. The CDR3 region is CASSLGGVNTEAFF. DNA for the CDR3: TGTGCCAGCAGCTTAGGGGGGGTGAACACTGAAGCTTTCTTT.

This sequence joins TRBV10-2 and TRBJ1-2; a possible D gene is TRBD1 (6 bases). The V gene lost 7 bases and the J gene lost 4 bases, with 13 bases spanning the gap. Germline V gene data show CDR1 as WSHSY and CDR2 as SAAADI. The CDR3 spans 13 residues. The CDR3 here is CASKQGSAYGYTF. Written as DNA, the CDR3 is TGCGCCAGCAAGCAGGGGTCGGCCTATGGCTACACCTTC.

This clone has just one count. Written as DNA, the CDR3 is TGTGCCAGCACCACGGGGGGGGCCCTTGAAAAACTGTTTTTT. Translating it yields CASTTGGALEKLFF. V gene TRBV3-1 (or the pseudogene TRBV3-2) combines with J gene TRBJ1-4; a possible D gene is TRBD1 (6 bases). V was clipped by 7 bases and J by 7 bases, with 16 bases between them. This CDR3 spans 14 amino acids. CDR1 is LGHDT, CDR2 YNNKEL, per germline (reference sequence).

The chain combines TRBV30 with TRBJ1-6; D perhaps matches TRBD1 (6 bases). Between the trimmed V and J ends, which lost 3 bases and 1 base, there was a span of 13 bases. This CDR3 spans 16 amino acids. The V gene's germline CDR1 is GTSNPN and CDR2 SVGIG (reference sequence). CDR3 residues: CAWRGQGFSYNSPLHF. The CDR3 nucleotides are TGTGCCTGGAGGGGCCAGGGGTTTTCCTATAATTCACCCCTCCACTTT.

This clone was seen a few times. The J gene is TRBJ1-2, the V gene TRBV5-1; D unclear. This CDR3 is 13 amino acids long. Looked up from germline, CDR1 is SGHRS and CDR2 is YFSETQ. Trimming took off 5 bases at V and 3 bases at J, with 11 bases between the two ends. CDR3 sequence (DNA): TGCGCCAGCAGTCCATGGGAGGACTATGGCTACACCTTC. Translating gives CASSPWEDYGYTF.

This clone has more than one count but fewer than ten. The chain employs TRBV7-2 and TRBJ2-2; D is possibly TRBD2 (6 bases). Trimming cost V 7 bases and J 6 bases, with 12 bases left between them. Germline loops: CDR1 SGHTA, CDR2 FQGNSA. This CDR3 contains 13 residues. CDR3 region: CASTEGFAGELFF. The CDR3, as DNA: TGTGCCAGCACGGAGGGTTTCGCCGGGGAGCTGTTTTTT.

The CDR3 loop reads CASSSLSGGNQPQHF. The CDR3 coding sequence is TGTGCCAGCAGTTCTCTCTCAGGGGGCAATCAGCCCCAGCATTTT. The chain recombines TRBV28 with TRBJ1-5; tentatively, D is TRBD1 (6 bases). The CDR3 length is 15 residues. Per germline, CDR1 MDHEN and CDR2 SYDVKM. Trimming cost V 4 bases and J 2 bases, with 12 bases left between them.

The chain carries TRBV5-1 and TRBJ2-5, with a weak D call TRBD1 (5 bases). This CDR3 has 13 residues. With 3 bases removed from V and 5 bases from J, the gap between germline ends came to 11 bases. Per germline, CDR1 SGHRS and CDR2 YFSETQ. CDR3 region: CASSSQGRETQYF. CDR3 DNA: TGCGCCAGCAGCTCGCAGGGCCGGGAGACCCAGTACTTC. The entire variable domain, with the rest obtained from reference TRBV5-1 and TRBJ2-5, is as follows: KAGVTQTPRYLIKTRGQQVTLSCSPISGHRSVSWYQQTPGQGLQFLFEYFSETQRNKGNFPGRFSGRQFSNSRSEMNVSTLELGDSALYLCASSSQGRETQYFGPGTRLLVL.

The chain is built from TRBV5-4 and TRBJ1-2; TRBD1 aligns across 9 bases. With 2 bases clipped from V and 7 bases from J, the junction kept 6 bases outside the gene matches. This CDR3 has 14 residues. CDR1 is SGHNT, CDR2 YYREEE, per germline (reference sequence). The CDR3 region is CASSFGDRDFGYTF. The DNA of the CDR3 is TGTGCCAGCAGCTTTGGGGACAGGGATTTTGGCTACACCTTC.

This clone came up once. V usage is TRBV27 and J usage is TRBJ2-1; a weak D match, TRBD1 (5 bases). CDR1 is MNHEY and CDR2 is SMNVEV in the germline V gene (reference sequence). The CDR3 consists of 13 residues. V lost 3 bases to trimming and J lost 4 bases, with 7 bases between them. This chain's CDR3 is CASSLNRYNEQFF. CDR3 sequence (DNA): TGTGCCAGCAGTTTGAACAGGTACAATGAGCAGTTCTTC.

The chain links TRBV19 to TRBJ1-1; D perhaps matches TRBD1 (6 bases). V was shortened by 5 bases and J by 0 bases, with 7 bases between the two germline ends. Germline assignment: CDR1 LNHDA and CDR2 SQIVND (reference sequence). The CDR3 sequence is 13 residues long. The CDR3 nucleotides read TGTGCCAGTAGTCAGGGGATGAACACTGAAGCTTTCTTT. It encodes CASSQGMNTEAFF. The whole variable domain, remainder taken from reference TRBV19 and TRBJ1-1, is DGGITQSPKYLFRKEGQNVTLSCEQNLNHDAMYWYRQDPGQGLRLIYYSQIVNDFQKGDIAEGYSVSREKKESFPLTVTSAQKNPTAFYLCASSQGMNTEAFFGQGTRLTVV.

The CDR3 nucleotides read TGTGCCAGCAGCTCCCTAAGCGAAAAACTGTTTTTT. Translated: CASSSLSEKLFF. The chain links TRBV7-2 to TRBJ1-4, with no clear D. Between the trimmed V and J ends, which lost 4 bases and 8 bases, there was a span of 8 bases. Germline CDR1 is SGHTA and CDR2 is FQGNSA. CDR3 length: 12 amino acids.